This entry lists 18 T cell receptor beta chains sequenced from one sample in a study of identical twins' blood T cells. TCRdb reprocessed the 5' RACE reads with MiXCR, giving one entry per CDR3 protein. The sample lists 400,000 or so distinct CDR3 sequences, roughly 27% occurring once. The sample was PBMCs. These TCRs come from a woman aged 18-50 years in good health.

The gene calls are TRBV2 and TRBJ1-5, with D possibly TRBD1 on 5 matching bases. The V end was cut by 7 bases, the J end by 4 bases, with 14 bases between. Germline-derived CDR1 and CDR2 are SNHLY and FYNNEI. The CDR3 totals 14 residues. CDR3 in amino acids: CASTPLQVNQPQHF. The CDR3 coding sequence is TGTGCCAGCACTCCCTTACAGGTGAATCAGCCCCAGCATTTT.

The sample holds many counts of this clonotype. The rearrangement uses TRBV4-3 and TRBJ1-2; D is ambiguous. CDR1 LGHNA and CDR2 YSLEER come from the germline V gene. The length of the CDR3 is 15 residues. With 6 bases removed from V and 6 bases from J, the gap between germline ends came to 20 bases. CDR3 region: CASSSKIPLTDGYTF. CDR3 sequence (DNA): TGCGCCAGCAGTTCCAAGATCCCTTTAACGGATGGCTACACCTTC.

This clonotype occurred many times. Here the CDR3 reads CASSPADRDYNEQFF. The CDR3, as DNA: TGCGCCAGCAGCCCGGCAGACAGAGACTACAATGAGCAGTTCTTC. The chain uses TRBV5-1 and TRBJ2-1; D perhaps matches TRBD1 (5 bases). Trimming shortened V by 4 bases and J by 3 bases, and 14 bases separated the two germline ends. The CDR3 is made up of 15 amino acids. The germline CDR1 and CDR2 sequences are SGHRS and YFSETQ.

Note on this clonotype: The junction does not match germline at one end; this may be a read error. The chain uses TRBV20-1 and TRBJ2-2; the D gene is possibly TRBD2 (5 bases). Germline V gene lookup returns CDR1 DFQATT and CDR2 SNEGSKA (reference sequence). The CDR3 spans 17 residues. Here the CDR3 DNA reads TGCAGTACTAGAGATGGTGACGGGGATAGTTTAACCGGGGAGCTGTTTTTT. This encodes CSTRDGDGDSLTGELFF.

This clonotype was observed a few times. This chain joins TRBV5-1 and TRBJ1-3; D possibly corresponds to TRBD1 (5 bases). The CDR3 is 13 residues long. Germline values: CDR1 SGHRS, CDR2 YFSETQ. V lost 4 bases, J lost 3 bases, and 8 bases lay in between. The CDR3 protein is CASSGTDGNTIYF. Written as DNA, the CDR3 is TGCGCCAGCAGCGGGACGGATGGAAACACCATATATTTT.

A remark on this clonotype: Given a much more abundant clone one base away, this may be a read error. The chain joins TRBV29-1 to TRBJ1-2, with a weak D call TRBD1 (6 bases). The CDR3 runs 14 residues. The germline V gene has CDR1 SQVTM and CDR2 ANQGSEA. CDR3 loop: CCVPQDRLDYGYTF. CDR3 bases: TGCTGCGTTCCTCAGGACAGACTTGACTATGGCTACACCTTC.

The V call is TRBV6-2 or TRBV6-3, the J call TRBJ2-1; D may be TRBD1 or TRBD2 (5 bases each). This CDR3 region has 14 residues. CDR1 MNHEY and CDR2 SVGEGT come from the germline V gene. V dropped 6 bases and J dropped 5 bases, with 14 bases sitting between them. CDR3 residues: CASRTHGGNNEQFF. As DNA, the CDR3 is TGTGCCAGCAGGACTCATGGGGGTAACAATGAGCAGTTCTTC.

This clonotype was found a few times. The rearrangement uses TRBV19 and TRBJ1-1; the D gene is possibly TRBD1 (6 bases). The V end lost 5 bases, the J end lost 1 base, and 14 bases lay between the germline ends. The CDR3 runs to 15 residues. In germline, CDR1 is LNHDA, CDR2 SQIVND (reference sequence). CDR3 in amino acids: CASSAYREGNTEAFF. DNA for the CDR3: TGTGCCAGTAGTGCCTACAGGGAAGGGAACACTGAAGCTTTCTTT.

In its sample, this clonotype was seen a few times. This CDR3 is CASSLAGRHYEQYF. For the CDR3, the DNA is TGCGCCAGCAGCTTGGCGGGCAGACACTACGAGCAGTACTTC. V and J are TRBV5-1 and TRBJ2-7; unclear D gene. Per germline, CDR1 SGHRS and CDR2 YFSETQ. The CDR3 is made up of 14 amino acids. V shed 0 bases and J shed 3 bases, with 10 bases lying between them.

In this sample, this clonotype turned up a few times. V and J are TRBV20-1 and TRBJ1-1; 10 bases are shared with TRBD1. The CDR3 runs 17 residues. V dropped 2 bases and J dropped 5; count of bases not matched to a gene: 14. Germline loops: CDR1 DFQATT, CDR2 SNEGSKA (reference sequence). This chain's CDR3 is CSARRDRGTVGVTEAFF. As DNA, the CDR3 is TGCAGTGCTAGACGGGACAGGGGCACTGTTGGAGTTACTGAAGCTTTCTTT.

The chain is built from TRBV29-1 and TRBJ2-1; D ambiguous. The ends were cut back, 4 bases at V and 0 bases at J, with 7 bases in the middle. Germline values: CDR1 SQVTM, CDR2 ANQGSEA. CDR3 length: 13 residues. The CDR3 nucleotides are TGCAGCGTTGCCGGTAGCTCCTACAATGAGCAGTTCTTC. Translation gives CSVAGSSYNEQFF.

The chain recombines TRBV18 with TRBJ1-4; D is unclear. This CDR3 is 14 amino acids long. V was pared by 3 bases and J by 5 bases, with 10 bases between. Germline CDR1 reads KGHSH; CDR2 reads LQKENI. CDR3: CASSPVYGNEKLFF. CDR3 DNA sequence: TGTGCCAGCTCACCGGTATACGGAAATGAAAAACTGTTTTTT.

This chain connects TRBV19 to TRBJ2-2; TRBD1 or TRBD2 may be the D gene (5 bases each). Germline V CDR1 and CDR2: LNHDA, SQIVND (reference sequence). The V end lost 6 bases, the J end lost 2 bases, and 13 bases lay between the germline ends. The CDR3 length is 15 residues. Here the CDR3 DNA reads TGTGCCAGTAGAAGGGGACGGACTAACACCGGGGAGCTGTTTTTT. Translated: CASRRGRTNTGELFF.

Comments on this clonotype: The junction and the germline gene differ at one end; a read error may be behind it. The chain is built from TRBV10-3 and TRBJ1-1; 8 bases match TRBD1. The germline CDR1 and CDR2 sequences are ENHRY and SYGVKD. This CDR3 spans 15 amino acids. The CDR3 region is CAISEGQGGVSEALF. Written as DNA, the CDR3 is TGTGCCATCAGTGAGGGACAGGGAGGTGTTAGCGAAGCTCTCTTT.

The DNA of the CDR3 is TGCAGTGCTAGAGCACCGTTAGCGGGAGTCGGTTACGAGCAGTACTTC. Its protein product is CSARAPLAGVGYEQYF. This chain connects TRBV20-1 to TRBJ2-7, with 9 bases identical to TRBD2. V was pared by 1 base and J by 4 bases, with 11 bases of the junction left unmatched. CDR1 is DFQATT and CDR2 is SNEGSKA in the germline V gene (reference sequence). This CDR3 spans 16 amino acids.

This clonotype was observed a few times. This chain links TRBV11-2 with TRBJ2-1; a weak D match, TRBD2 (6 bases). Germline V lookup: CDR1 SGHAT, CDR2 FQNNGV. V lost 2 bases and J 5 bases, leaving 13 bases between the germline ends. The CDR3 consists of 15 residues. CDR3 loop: CASSLSLAWNNEQFF. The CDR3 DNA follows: TGTGCCAGCAGCTTATCCCTAGCGTGGAACAATGAGCAGTTCTTC.

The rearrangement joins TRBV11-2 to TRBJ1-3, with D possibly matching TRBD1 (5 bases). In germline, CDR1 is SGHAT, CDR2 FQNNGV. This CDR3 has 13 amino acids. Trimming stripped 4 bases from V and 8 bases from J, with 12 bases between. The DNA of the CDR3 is TGTGCCAGCAGCTCTGGGACCCCGGACACCATATATTTT. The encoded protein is CASSSGTPDTIYF.

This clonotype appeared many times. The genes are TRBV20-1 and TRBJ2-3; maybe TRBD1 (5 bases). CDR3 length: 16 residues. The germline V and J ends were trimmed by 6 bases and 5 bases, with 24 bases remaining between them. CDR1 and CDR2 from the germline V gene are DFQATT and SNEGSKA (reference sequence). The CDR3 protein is CSALGRQGWVGDTQYF. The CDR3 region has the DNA TGCAGTGCCTTAGGACGCCAGGGATGGGTTGGAGATACGCAGTATTTT.